This section outlines one T cell receptor beta chain sequence together with its context. Data came from immunoSEQ multiplex PCR; TCRdb stores just in-frame clones and leaves some out. The sample has 120,000 or so clones, less than 90% seen once. This entry comes from a study of control samples from healthy donors and cancer patients. The receptor's source is a man between 18 and 35 years old in good health. The sequenced material came from blood.

CDR3 sequence: CASSLGDYEQYF. For the CDR3, the DNA is TGTGCCAGCAGCCTGGGTGACTACGAGCAGTACTTC. V and J are TRBV5-8 and TRBJ2-7, with D uncertain. V was trimmed by 4 bases and J by 3 bases, leaving 8 bases between them. The CDR3 extends over 12 amino acids. In germline, CDR1 is SGHTS, CDR2 YDEGEE.